This T cell receptor beta chain appears in the sequencing data of a study of T cell responses to AZD1222 COVID-19 vaccine. General observations from the study: The donor group comprised mostly white British people and more females; the analysis possibly underestimated clonal diversity.

Produced via immunoSEQ multiplex PCR; TCRdb's table is partial and in-frame only. This table has about 140,000 clones, about 92% appearing once. This CDR3 spans 13 amino acids. Germline values: CDR1 SGHTA, CDR2 FQGNSA. J gave up 10 bases and V 5 bases, and 7 bases lay outside the gene matches. Of note for this clone: What it binds is unknown.

The genes are TRBV7-2 and TRBJ2-7, with 11 nucleotides matching TRBD2. The sequence was collected from an adult in good health. The starting material was peripheral blood, obtained on day 0 of MenACWY control vaccination. CDR3: CASSDGLAGPQYF. CDR3 DNA sequence: TGTGCCAGCAGCGACGGACTAGCGGGCCCCCAGTACTTC.